The 24 T cell receptor beta chains below all came from one sample that was sequenced in a study of molecular identifiers for immune sequencing clone quantification. TCRdb reprocessed the PCR reads via MiXCR and lists one record per CDR3 protein. Here the sample spans fewer than 350,000 distinct CDR3 sequences, 20% to 25% being singletons. The sample taken for sequencing was naive CD8+ T cells from blood, with Jurkat cell RNA spiked in. Subset specified: FACS-sorted CD8+CD4-CCR7+CD45RA+ naive T cells. The receptors stem from a human donor in good health. Some libraries in this study had Jurkat cell RNA spiked in.

Worth noting for this clonotype: Here the CDR3 omits its conserved ending phenylalanine or tryptophan, so a read error is the likely source. The rearrangement links TRBV13 to TRBJ2-7; D tentatively fits TRBD1 or TRBD2 (5 bases each). Germline values: CDR1 PRHDT, CDR2 FYEKMQ (reference sequence). Trimming pared 6 bases from V and 5 bases from J, leaving 11 bases between. CDR3 length: 12 residues. The CDR3 reads CASSIRGHEQYS. As DNA, the CDR3 is TGTGCCAGCAGTATAAGGGGACACGAGCAGTACTCC.

There are many counts of this clonotype. The rearrangement joins TRBV6-2 or TRBV6-3 to TRBJ2-7, with TRBD1 matching 8 bases. The trim removed 6 bases at V and 2 bases at J, leaving 6 bases unmatched. CDR3 length: 14 amino acids. Germline assignment: CDR1 MNHEY and CDR2 SVGEGT. As DNA, the CDR3 is TGTGCCAGCAGCCGCCTGGACAGGGCCTACGAGCAGTACTTC. Translating it yields CASSRLDRAYEQYF.

To note about this clonotype: A junction boundary mismatches the germline segment, possibly from a read error. The chain has TRBV7-3 and TRBJ2-3; D may be TRBD1 or TRBD2 (5 bases each). Per germline, CDR1 SGHTA and CDR2 FQGTGA. This CDR3 contains 18 residues. For the CDR3, the DNA is TGTGCCAACAGCCCGAAAGTCCGGGACCCCCGAGGAACAGACACGCAGTATTTT. It encodes CANSPKVRDPRGTDTQYF.

The rearrangement joins TRBV7-9 to TRBJ1-1; a possible D gene is TRBD1 (6 bases). The V gene's germline CDR1 is SEHNR and CDR2 FQNEAQ (reference sequence). This CDR3 is 16 amino acids long. Trimming removed 6 bases from V and 2 bases from J, with 19 bases in between. The CDR3 DNA reads as TGTGCCAGCAGGAAGACAGTGGGGGCATCAAACACTGAAGCTTTCTTT. This translates into CASRKTVGASNTEAFF.

The DNA for the CDR3 is TGTGCCAGCAGCTTGGGGACAGGGAACTCCTACGAGCAGTACTTC. Residues: CASSLGTGNSYEQYF. The chain employs TRBV11-2 and TRBJ2-7; TRBD1 aligns across 9 bases. The ends lost 3 bases at V and 0 bases at J; junction bases unmatched: 3. CDR1 is SGHAT, CDR2 FQNNGV, per germline. There are 15 residues in the CDR3.

In its sample, this clonotype was seen many times. The chain carries TRBV14 and TRBJ2-3; D is perhaps TRBD1 (6 bases). Trimming removed 5 bases at V and 6 bases at J, with 18 bases between. CDR3 length equals 15 residues. Per germline, CDR1 SGHDN and CDR2 FVKESK. Written as DNA, the CDR3 is TGTGCCAGCAGCACACAGGGACCCCCGGGCGATACGCAGTATTTT. It specifies CASSTQGPPGDTQYF.

Concerning this clonotype itself: A much more abundant neighbour one base away suggests this may be a read error. The chain employs TRBV25-1 and TRBJ2-7; 9 nucleotides match TRBD1. Germline V gives CDR1 MGHDK, CDR2 SYGVNS. The CDR3 is made up of 12 amino acids. This CDR3 is CASNTGGHEQCF. The CDR3 coding sequence is TGTGCCAGCAATACAGGGGGCCACGAGCAGTGCTTC.

This clonotype was counted many times. The gene calls are TRBV7-2 and TRBJ1-5; D unresolved. The CDR3 runs to 13 residues. V was shortened by 6 bases and J by 5 bases, with 11 bases between the two germline ends. Per germline, CDR1 SGHTA and CDR2 FQGNSA. The CDR3 is CASSDLVYQPQHF. The CDR3 DNA sequence: TGTGCCAGCAGTGATCTAGTCTATCAGCCCCAGCATTTT.

A note on this clonotype: A much larger clone lies one base from this, so it may be a read error. This chain connects TRBV6-6 to TRBJ1-5; D call uncertain. The V gene's germline CDR1 is MNHNY and CDR2 SVGAGI (reference sequence). This CDR3 comprises 10 residues. The CDR3 loop reads CASSFEPRHF. CDR3 bases: TGTGCCAGCAGTTTTGAGCCCCGGCATTTT.

For this clonotype: Just one base apart from a much larger clone, this may be a read error. No conserved phenylalanine or tryptophan ends this CDR3, so it is likely a read error. The chain links TRBV6-2 or TRBV6-3 to TRBJ1-1; D remains ambiguous. This CDR3 comprises 13 residues. V lost 7 bases, J lost 2 bases, and 11 bases lay in between. Germline values: CDR1 MNHEY, CDR2 SVGEGT. CDR3 in amino acids: CASKVTKNTEAFS. CDR3 in DNA: TGTGCCAGCAAAGTAACCAAAAACACTGAAGCTTTCTCT.

About this clonotype: The CDR3 does not end in the conserved phenylalanine or tryptophan, so this is likely a read error. The V and J genes are TRBV7-3 and TRBJ2-3; TRBD1 agrees at 8 bases. CDR3 length: 15 amino acids. In germline, CDR1 is SGHTA, CDR2 FQGTGA. J was trimmed by 0 bases and V by 6 bases; bases with no gene match: 5. The CDR3, as DNA: TGTGCCAGCAGACCGACAGGGGTTAGCACAGATACGCAGTATGTT. Protein product: CASRPTGVSTDTQYV.

This clonotype was recorded many times. This sequence joins TRBV20-1 and TRBJ2-5; the match to TRBD2 covers 8 bases. This CDR3 comprises 15 residues. V gave up 0 bases and J gave up 1 base; unmatched junction bases: 4. Germline V gene sequence: CDR1 DFQATT, CDR2 SNEGSKA (reference sequence). The CDR3 DNA is TGCAGTGCTAGAGATTGGCGGGGGGCCCAAGAGACCCAGTACTTC. Its translation is CSARDWRGAQETQYF.

This clonotype was seen at least ten times. The gene calls are TRBV20-1 and TRBJ1-6, with D tentatively TRBD1 (5 bases). Germline assignment: CDR1 DFQATT and CDR2 SNEGSKA (reference sequence). V lost 6 bases, J lost 15 bases, and 15 bases lay in between. The CDR3 runs to 11 residues. CDR3 sequence: CSAENQGILHF. DNA for the CDR3: TGCAGTGCCGAAAACCAGGGAATCCTCCACTTT.

This clonotype was seen ten or more times. The rearrangement joins TRBV29-1 to TRBJ2-3; 9 bases are shared with TRBD1. Germline lookup yields CDR1 SQVTM and CDR2 ANQGSEA. After removal of 5 bases from V and 3 bases from J, the junction contained 9 bases not matched to a gene. The CDR3 has 15 residues. CDR3 loop: CSVRGGQGLTDTQYF. The CDR3 DNA reads TGCAGCGTTCGAGGGGGACAGGGTTTAACAGATACGCAGTATTTT.

Turning to this clonotype: A single base separates this from a much larger clone, so it may be a read error. The chain employs TRBV29-1 and TRBJ2-5; a weak D match, TRBD2 (5 bases). There are 13 residues in the CDR3. With 1 base removed from V and 7 bases from J, the gap between germline ends came to 13 bases. Looked up from germline, CDR1 is SQVTM and CDR2 is ANQGSEA. The CDR3 spells CSVEGGGLGTQYF. CDR3 DNA sequence: TGCAGCGTTGAAGGCGGCGGGCTGGGGACCCAGTACTTC.

In this sample, this clonotype turned up a few times. The chain combines TRBV4-1 with TRBJ2-3, with 10 positions matching TRBD2. This CDR3 contains 18 residues. Germline values: CDR1 MGHRA, CDR2 YSYEKL. The V segment lost 1 base and the J segment 1 base; nucleotides outside the gene matches: 8. CDR3 coding DNA: TGCGCCAGCAGCCAAGGATTGGCTAGCGGGGGAGGCACAGATACGCAGTATTTT. Residues: CASSQGLASGGGTDTQYF.

There are many counts of this clonotype. The rearrangement joins TRBV2 to TRBJ1-1; possible D gene TRBD1, 6 bases. Germline values: CDR1 SNHLY, CDR2 FYNNEI. Trimming removed 2 bases at V and 5 bases at J, with 12 bases between. The CDR3 length is 14 residues. Here the CDR3 DNA reads TGTGCCAGCAGTGAACTACAGGGTTTAACTGAAGCTTTCTTT. It codes for CASSELQGLTEAFF.

The V and J genes are TRBV11-2 and TRBJ2-7; D gene ambiguous. The CDR3 has 13 residues. Germline V gene sequence: CDR1 SGHAT, CDR2 FQNNGV. V lost 2 bases, J lost 6 bases, and 11 bases lay in between. CDR3 protein: CASSLWPAAEQYF. CDR3 sequence (DNA): TGTGCCAGCAGCTTATGGCCTGCAGCCGAGCAGTACTTC. The variable domain in full, with the rest retrieved from reference TRBV11-2 and TRBJ2-7, is EAGVAQSPRYKIIEKRQSVAFWCNPISGHATLYWYQQILGQGPKLLIQFQNNGVVDDSQLPKDRFSAERLKGVDSTLKIQPAKLEDSAVYLCASSLWPAAEQYFGPGTRLTVT.

This sequence joins TRBV4-1 and TRBJ1-1, with 9 positions matching TRBD1. There are 13 residues in the CDR3. CDR1 is MGHRA and CDR2 is YSYEKL in the germline V gene. Unmatched junction bases numbered 4, after V lost 1 base and J lost 10 bases. CDR3 DNA sequence: TGCGCCAGCAGCCAAGGGACAGGGGAGGGAGCTTTCTTT. Translating gives CASSQGTGEGAFF.

The V and J genes are TRBV27 and TRBJ2-7; no clear D. Germline V gene sequence: CDR1 MNHEY, CDR2 SMNVEV (reference sequence). Trimming left V 6 bases short and J 6 bases short, with 18 bases between. The CDR3 runs 14 residues. The CDR3: CASRSSSAVVEQYF. The DNA of the CDR3 is TGTGCCAGCAGGAGCTCCTCAGCCGTGGTCGAGCAGTACTTC.

This clonotype was detected ten times or more. The chain combines TRBV7-9 with TRBJ2-3; D is undetermined. The CDR3 covers 13 residues. V lost 8 bases, J lost 3 bases, and 12 bases lay in between. Germline CDR1 reads SEHNR; CDR2 reads FQNEAQ (reference sequence). The CDR3 spells CASCSAITDTQYF. CDR3 DNA sequence: TGTGCCAGCTGCTCGGCAATTACAGATACGCAGTATTTT.

This clonotype came up many times. This sequence joins TRBV7-8 and TRBJ2-1, with D hard to call. Germline CDR1 reads SGHVS; CDR2 reads FQNEAQ. Trimming removed 5 bases at V and 4 bases at J, with 15 bases between. The CDR3 sequence is 15 residues long. Here the CDR3 reads CASSPSRNPYNEQFF. CDR3 coding DNA: TGTGCCAGCAGCCCGAGCCGGAACCCATACAATGAGCAGTTCTTC.

This clonotype has ten or more counts. The chain recombines TRBV7-9 with TRBJ2-5; 10 positions agree with TRBD2. This CDR3 has 14 residues. Germline trimming cut 4 bases from V and 4 bases from J; bases unmatched to any gene: 3. CDR1 and CDR2 from the germline V gene are SEHNR and FQNEAQ (reference sequence). This chain's CDR3 is CASSYTSGAETQYF. The CDR3 DNA is TGTGCCAGCAGCTATACTAGCGGGGCAGAGACCCAGTACTTC.

This clonotype showed up just a few times. The chain couples TRBV3-1 to TRBJ2-7; TRBD1 agrees at 8 bases. V was clipped by 0 bases and J by 1 base; unmatched bases: 5. The CDR3 loop spans 16 amino acids. Germline lookup yields CDR1 LGHDT and CDR2 YNNKEL (reference sequence). In nucleotides, the CDR3 is TGTGCCAGCAGCCAAGAGGGGAGACAGGGGTCCTACGAGCAGTACTTC. This encodes CASSQEGRQGSYEQYF.